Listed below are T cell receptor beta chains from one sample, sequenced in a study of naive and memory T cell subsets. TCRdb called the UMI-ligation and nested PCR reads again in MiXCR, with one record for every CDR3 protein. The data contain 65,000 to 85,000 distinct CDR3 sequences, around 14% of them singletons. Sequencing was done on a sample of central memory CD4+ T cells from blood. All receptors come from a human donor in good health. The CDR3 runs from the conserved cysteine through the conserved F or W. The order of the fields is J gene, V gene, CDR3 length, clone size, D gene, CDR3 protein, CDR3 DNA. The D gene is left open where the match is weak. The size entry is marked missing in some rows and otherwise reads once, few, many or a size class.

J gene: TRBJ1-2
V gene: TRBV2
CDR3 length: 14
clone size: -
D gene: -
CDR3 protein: CASRLMDRDYGYTF
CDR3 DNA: TGTGCCAGCCGGTTGATGGACAGAGACTATGGCTACACCTTC

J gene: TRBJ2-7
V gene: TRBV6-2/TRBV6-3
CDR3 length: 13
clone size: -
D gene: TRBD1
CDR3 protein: CASRDRVAYEQYF
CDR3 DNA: TGTGCCAGCCGGGACAGGGTGGCCTACGAGCAGTACTTC

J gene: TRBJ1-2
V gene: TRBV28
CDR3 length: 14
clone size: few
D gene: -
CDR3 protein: CASSSPSGNYGYTF
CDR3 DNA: TGTGCCAGCAGTTCCCCCTCGGGTAACTATGGCTACACCTTC

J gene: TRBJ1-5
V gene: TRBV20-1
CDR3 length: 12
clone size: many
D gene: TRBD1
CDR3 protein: CSANRGHQPQHF
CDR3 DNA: TGCAGTGCCAACAGGGGACATCAGCCCCAGCATTTT

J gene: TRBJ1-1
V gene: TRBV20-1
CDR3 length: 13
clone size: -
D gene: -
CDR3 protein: CSARESENTEAFF
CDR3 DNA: TGCAGTGCTAGAGAGTCGGAGAACACTGAAGCTTTCTTT

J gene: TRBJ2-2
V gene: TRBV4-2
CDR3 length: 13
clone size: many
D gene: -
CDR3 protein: CASSRPGSGELFF
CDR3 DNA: TGTGCCAGCAGCCGCCCGGGTTCCGGGGAGCTGTTTTTT

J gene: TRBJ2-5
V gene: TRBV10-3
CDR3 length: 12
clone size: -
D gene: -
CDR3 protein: CATRTAQETQYF
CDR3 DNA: TGTGCCACCCGGACAGCCCAAGAGACCCAGTACTTC

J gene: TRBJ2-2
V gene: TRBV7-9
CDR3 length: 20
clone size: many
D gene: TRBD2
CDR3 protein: CASSPQRAGGTLTNTGELFF
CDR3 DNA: TGTGCCAGCAGCCCCCAACGAGCGGGAGGAACGCTGACGAACACCGGGGAGCTGTTTTTT

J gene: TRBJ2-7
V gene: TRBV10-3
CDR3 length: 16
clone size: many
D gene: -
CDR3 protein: CAISENTGETSYEQYF
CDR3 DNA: TGTGCCATCAGTGAGAATACAGGAGAGACCTCCTACGAGCAGTACTTC

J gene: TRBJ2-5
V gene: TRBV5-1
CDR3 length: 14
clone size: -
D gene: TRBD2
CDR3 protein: CASATLAGDETQYF
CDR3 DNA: TGCGCCAGTGCCACACTAGCGGGAGACGAGACCCAGTACTTC

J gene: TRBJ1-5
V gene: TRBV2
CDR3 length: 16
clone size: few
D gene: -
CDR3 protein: CASSESSWGSRQPQHF
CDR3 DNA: TGTGCCAGCAGTGAAAGTTCTTGGGGGTCCAGGCAGCCCCAGCATTTT

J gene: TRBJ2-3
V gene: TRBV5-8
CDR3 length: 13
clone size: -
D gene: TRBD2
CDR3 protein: CASRGSGIDTQYF
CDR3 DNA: TGTGCCAGCAGGGGTAGCGGGATAGATACGCAGTATTTT

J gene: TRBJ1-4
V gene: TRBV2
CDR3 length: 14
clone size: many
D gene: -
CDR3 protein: CASRRTATNEKLFF
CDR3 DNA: TGTGCCAGCAGGAGGACAGCAACTAATGAAAAACTGTTTTTT

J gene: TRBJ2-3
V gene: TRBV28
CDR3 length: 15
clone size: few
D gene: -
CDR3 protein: CASSLVGAQGDTQYF
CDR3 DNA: TGTGCCAGCAGTTTAGTAGGGGCGCAGGGAGATACGCAGTATTTT

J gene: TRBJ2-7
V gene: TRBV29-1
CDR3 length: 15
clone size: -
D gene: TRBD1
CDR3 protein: CSVTRQGRGGGEQYF
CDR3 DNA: TGCAGCGTGACACGACAGGGCCGAGGTGGAGGCGAGCAGTACTTC

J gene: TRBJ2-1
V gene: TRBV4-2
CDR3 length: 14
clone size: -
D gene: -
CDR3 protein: CASSQGIPDAEQFF
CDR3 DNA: TGTGCCAGCAGCCAAGGGATTCCGGACGCTGAGCAGTTCTTC

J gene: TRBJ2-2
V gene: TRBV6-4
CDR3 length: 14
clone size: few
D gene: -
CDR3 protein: CASSDQSNTGELFF
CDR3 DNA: TGTGCCAGCAGTGACCAGTCTAACACCGGGGAGCTGTTTTTT

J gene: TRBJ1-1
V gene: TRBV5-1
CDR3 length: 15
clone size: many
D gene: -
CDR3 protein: CASSREGLLNTEAFF
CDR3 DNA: TGCGCCAGCAGCCGAGAGGGGCTACTGAACACTGAAGCTTTCTTT

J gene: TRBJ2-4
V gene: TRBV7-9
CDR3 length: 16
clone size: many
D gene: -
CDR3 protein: CASNQERGTGQNIQYF
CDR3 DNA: TGTGCCAGCAACCAGGAACGGGGGACGGGGCAAAACATTCAGTACTTC

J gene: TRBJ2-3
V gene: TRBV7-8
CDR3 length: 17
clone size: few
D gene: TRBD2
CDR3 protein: CASSLFWSGRKSDTQYF
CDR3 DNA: TGTGCCAGCAGCTTATTTTGGAGCGGGAGGAAATCGGATACGCAGTATTTT

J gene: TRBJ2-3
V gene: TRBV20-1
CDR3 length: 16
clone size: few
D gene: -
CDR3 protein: CSARGKRRAITDTQYF
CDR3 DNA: TGCAGTGCTAGGGGGAAGCGGAGGGCGATCACAGATACGCAGTATTTT

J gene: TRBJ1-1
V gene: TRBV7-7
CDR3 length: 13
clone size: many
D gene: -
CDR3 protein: CASSLARGTEAFF
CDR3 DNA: TGTGCCAGCAGCTTAGCGCGAGGCACTGAAGCTTTCTTT

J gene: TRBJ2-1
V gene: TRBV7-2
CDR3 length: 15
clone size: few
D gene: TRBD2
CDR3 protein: CASSLFIGEGYEQFF
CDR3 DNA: TGTGCCAGCAGCTTATTTATCGGGGAGGGATATGAGCAGTTCTTC

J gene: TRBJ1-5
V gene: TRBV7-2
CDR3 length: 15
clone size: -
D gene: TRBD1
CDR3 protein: CASSLRTGPNQPQHF
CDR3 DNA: TGTGCCAGCAGCCTAAGGACAGGACCCAATCAGCCCCAGCATTTT

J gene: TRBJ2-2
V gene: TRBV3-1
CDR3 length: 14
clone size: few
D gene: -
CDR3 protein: CASRQLPDTGELFF
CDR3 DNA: TGTGCCAGCAGACAGCTCCCGGACACCGGGGAGCTGTTTTTT

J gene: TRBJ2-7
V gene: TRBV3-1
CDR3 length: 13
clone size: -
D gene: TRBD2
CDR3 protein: CASSPGLHYEQYF
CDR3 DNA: TGTGCCAGCAGCCCGGGACTACACTACGAGCAGTACTTC

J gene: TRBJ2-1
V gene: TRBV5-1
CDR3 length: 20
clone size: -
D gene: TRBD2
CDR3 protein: CASSSAGTSGRESSYNEQFF
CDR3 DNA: TGCGCCAGCAGCTCGGCCGGGACTAGCGGGAGGGAAAGCTCCTACAATGAGCAGTTCTTC

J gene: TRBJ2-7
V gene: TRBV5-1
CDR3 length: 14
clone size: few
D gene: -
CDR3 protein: CASSLLAGSYEQYF
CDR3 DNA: TGCGCCAGCAGCTTGCTTGCGGGATCCTACGAGCAGTACTTC

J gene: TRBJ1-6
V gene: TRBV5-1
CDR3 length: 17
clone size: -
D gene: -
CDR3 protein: CASSFGSGGASNSPLHF
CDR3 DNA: TGCGCCAGCAGCTTCGGCTCAGGTGGAGCCAGTAATTCACCCCTCCACTTT

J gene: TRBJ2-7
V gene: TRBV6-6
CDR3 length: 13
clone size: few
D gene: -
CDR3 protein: CASSYDRSYEQYF
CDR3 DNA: TGTGCCAGCAGTTACGACAGGTCGTACGAGCAGTACTTC

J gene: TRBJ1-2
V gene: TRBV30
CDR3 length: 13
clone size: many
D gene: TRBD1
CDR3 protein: CAWSGQGIYGYTF
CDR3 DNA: TGTGCCTGGAGTGGACAGGGGATCTATGGCTACACCTTC

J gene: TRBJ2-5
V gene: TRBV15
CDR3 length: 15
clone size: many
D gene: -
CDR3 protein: CATSRDGQARETQYF
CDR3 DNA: TGTGCCACCAGCAGAGATGGGCAGGCTCGGGAGACCCAGTACTTC

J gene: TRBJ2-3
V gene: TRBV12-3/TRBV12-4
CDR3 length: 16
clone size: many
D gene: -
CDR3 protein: CASSLRGPAWSDTQYF
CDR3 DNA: TGTGCCAGCAGTTTACGGGGACCAGCCTGGTCCGATACGCAGTATTTT

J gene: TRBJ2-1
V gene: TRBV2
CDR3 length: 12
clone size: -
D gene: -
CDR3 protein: CASSGRGNEQFF
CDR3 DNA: TGTGCCAGCAGCGGGAGAGGCAATGAGCAGTTCTTC

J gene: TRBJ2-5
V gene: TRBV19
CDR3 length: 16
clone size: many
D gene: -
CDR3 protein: CASSIGIAAEEETQYF
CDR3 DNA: TGTGCCAGTAGTATAGGGATCGCAGCGGAAGAGGAGACCCAGTACTTC

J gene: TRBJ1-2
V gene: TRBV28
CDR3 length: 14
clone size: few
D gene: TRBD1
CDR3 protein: CASSGQGLYYGYTF
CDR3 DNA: TGTGCCAGCAGTGGACAGGGCCTATACTATGGCTACACCTTC

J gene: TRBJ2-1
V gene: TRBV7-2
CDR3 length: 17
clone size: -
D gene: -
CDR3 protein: CASSLYSGSKNPNEQFF
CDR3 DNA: TGTGCCAGCAGCTTATATTCGGGCAGTAAAAACCCAAATGAGCAGTTCTTC

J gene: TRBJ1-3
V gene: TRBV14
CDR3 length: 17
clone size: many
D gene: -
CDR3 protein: CASSQDGIGGTRNTIYF
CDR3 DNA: TGTGCCAGCAGCCAAGACGGTATAGGAGGGACAAGAAACACCATATATTTT

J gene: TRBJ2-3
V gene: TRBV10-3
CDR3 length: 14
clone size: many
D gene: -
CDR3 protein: CAITDSLSTDTQYF
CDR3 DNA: TGTGCCATCACGGACAGCCTAAGCACAGATACGCAGTATTTT

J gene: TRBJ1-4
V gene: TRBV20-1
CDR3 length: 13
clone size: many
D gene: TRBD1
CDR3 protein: CSASGDRNEKLFF
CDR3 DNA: TGCAGTGCTAGTGGGGACAGAAATGAAAAACTGTTTTTT

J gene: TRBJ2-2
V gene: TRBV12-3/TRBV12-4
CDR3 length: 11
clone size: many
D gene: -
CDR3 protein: CASGNTGELFF
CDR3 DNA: TGTGCCAGCGGGAACACCGGGGAGCTGTTTTTT

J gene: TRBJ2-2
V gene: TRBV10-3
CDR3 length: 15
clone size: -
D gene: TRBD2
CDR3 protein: CAIGLAGGPTGELFF
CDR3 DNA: TGTGCCATCGGGCTAGCGGGAGGGCCCACCGGGGAGCTGTTTTTT

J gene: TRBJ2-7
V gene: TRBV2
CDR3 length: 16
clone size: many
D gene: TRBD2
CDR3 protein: CASGGSSGSPSYEQYF
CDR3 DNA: TGTGCCAGCGGGGGTTCTAGCGGGAGTCCCTCCTACGAGCAGTACTTC

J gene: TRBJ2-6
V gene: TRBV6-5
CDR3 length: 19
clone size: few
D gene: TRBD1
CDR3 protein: CASSRAPGQGLPGANVLTF
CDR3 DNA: TGTGCCAGCAGTCGAGCGCCGGGACAGGGGTTGCCTGGGGCCAACGTCCTGACTTTC

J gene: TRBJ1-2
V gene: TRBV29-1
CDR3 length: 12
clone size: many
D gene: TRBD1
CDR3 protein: CSVPTGGEANTF
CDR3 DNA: TGCAGCGTCCCGACAGGGGGCGAGGCGAACACCTTC

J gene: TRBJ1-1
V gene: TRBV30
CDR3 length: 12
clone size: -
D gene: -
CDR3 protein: CAWTGWNTEAFF
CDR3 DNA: TGTGCCTGGACAGGGTGGAACACTGAAGCTTTCTTT

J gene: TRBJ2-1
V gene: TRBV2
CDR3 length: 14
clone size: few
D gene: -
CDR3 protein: CASIYASSYNEQFF
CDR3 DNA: TGTGCCAGCATATACGCGAGCTCCTACAATGAGCAGTTCTTC

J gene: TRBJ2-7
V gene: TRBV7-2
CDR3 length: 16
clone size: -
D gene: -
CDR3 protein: CASSQTSDGSSYEQYF
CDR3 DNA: TGTGCCAGCAGCCAAACATCAGACGGGAGCTCCTACGAGCAGTACTTC